This TCR beta chain stems from a study of breast tumors, draining lymph nodes, adjacent tissues. Study observations and caveats: Luminal-like breast cancer showed significantly higher tumor–nontumor repertoire similarity than basal-like. Compared with lymph nodes, tumors were less diverse; compared with nontumor tissue, more.

Via MiXCR, TCRdb re-called the multiplex PCR reads, giving one row per CDR3 protein. The sample has approximately 280,000 distinct CDR3 sequences, 30% seen once. The lymph nodes were axillary draining lymph nodes from breast cancer patients. As to this clonotype: Its antigen is not known.

CDR1 and CDR2 (germline): SGHKS, YYEKEE (reference sequence). V was cut by 2 bases and J by 2 bases, with 10 bases left in between. This CDR3 is built from 14 residues. The receptor's source is a female donor with breast cancer. Some clones in this sample may be carry-over from other donors' samples. Source material: axillary lymph node tissue. The V and J genes are TRBV5-5 and TRBJ1-2; D is perhaps TRBD1 (6 bases). CDR3 sequence (DNA): TGTGCCAGCAGCTTCACAGGGATGAACTATGGCTACACCTTC. Amino acids: CASSFTGMNYGYTF.